Listed below are T cell receptor beta chains from one sample, sequenced in a study of T cells in Graves' hyperthyroidism and ophthalmopathy. In TCRdb, the multiplex PCR reads were re-called with MiXCR into one record per CDR3 protein. The sample contains approximately 870,000 distinct CDR3 sequences, approximately 40% of which appear only once. Sequencing was performed on blood. Receptor source: a young man with Graves' hyperthyroidism. Each CDR3 is given without its conserved first and last residue. Each record gives: V gene, J gene, CDR3 protein.

>TRBV9|TRBJ2-7
ASSAFDRAGEQY
>TRBV5-4|TRBJ2-7
ASSPSGGGDEQY
>TRBV6-4|TRBJ2-7
ASEVLNEQY
>TRBV7-8|TRBJ1-6
ASSLRGIVSPLH
>TRBV4-1|TRBJ2-5
ASSHQAYGVKTQY
>TRBV7-2|TRBJ1-1
ASSFMTGGEAF
>TRBV7-9|TRBJ1-2
ASSSYEGGYGYT
>TRBV5-6|TRBJ2-7
ASSPLGSATSYEQY
>TRBV10-3|TRBJ2-7
AISGRASNEQY
>TRBV29-1|TRBJ2-7
SVDTGDSSYEQY
>TRBV20-1|TRBJ1-2
SASIHGGNYGYT
>TRBV6-5|TRBJ1-4
ASSPTGREKLF
>TRBV28|TRBJ2-5
ASSLYGTGILETQY
>TRBV5-1|TRBJ1-2
ASSLGRNGQTNYGYT
>TRBV29-1|TRBJ2-7
SVDQGGYEQY
>TRBV7-9|TRBJ2-7
ASSPQKTGRPYEQY
>TRBV28|TRBJ2-5
ASSLLSGAYQETQY
>TRBV12-3/TRBV12-4|TRBJ1-2
ASSFVGNGYT
>TRBV7-8|TRBJ1-5
ASSPSAPLITRISNQPQH
>TRBV7-9|TRBJ1-1
AWANTEAF
>TRBV6-5|TRBJ2-7
ASSELDSSYEQY
>TRBV6-5|TRBJ2-5
ASSYQGQETQY
>TRBV11-2|TRBJ1-2
ASRFTGATPDGYT
>TRBV10-3|TRBJ1-4
AISADREGELF